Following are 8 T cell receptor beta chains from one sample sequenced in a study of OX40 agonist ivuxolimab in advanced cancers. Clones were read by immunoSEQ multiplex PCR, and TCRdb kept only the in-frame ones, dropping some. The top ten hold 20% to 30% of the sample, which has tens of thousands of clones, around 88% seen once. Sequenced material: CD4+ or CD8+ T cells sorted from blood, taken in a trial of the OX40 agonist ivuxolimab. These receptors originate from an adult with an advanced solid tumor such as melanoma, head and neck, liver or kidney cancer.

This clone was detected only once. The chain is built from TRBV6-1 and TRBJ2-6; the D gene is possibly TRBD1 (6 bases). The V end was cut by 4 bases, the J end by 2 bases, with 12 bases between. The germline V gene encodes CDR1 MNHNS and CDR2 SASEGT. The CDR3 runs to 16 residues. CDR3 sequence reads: CASSGLQGTGANVLTF. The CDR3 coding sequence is TGTGCCAGCAGTGGATTACAGGGTACTGGGGCCAACGTCCTGACTTTC.

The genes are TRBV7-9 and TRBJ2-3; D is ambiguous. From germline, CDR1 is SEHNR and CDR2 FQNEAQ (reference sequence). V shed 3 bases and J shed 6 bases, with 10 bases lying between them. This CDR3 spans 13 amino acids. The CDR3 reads CASSLKDLDTQYF. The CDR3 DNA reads TGTGCCAGCAGCTTGAAAGATTTGGATACGCAGTATTTT.

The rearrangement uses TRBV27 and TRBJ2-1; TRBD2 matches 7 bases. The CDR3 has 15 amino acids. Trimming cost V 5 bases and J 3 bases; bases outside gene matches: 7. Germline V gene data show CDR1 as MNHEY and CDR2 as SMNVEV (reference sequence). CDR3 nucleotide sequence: TGTGCCAGCAGTCCACTCGGGGGGAACTACAATGAGCAGTTCTTC. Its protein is CASSPLGGNYNEQFF.

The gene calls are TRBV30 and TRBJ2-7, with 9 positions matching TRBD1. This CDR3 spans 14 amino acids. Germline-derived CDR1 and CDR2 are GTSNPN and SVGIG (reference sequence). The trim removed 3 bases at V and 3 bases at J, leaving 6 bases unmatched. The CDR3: CAWRLGTGFYEQYF. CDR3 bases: TGTGCCTGGAGACTCGGGACAGGGTTCTACGAGCAGTACTTC.

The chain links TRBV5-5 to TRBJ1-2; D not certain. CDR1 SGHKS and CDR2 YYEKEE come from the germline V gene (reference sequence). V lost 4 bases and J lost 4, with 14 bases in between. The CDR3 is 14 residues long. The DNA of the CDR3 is TGTGCCAGCAGCGACTACTCAAGTGGCTATGGCTACACCTTC. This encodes CASSDYSSGYGYTF. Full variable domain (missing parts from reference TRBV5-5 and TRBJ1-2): DAGVTQSPTHLIKTRGQQVTLRCSPISGHKSVSWYQQVLGQGPQFIFQYYEKEERGRGNFPDRFSARQFPNYSSELNVNALLLGDSALYLCASSDYSSGYGYTFGSGTRLTVV.

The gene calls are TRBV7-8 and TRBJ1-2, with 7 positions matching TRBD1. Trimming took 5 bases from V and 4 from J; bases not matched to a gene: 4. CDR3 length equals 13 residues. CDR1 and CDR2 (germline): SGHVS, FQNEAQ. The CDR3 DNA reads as TGTGCCAGCAGCAGCCGGGACAGCTATGGCTACACCTTC. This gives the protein CASSSRDSYGYTF.

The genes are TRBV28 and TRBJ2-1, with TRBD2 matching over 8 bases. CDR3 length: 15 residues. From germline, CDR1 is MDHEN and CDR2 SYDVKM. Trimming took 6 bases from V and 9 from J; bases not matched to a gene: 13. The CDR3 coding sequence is TGTGCCAGCAGAGTCTCAGCGGGAGAATTTATTGAGCAGTTCTTC. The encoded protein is CASRVSAGEFIEQFF.

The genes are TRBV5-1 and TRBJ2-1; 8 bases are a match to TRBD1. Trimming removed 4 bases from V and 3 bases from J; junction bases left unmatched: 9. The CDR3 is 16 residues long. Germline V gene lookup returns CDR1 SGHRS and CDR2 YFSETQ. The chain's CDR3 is CASSLGQAINYNEQFF. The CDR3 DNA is TGCGCCAGCAGCCTGGGACAGGCAATCAACTACAATGAGCAGTTCTTC.